The 30 T cell receptor beta chains listed next were all sequenced from one sample in a study of early T cells in non-severe SARS-CoV-2 infection. TCRdb used MiXCR to reprocess the 5' RACE reads, holding one entry per CDR3 protein. This table has about 52,000 distinct CDR3 sequences, 11% appearing once. The sample comprised whole blood. Receptor source: an adult who was a healthcare worker with PCR-confirmed SARS-CoV-2 infection or an uninfected control (not recorded which).

This chain uses TRBV6-2 or TRBV6-3 with TRBJ1-1, with TRBD1 as a possible D gene (6 bases). The CDR3 covers 14 residues. Between the trimmed V and J ends, which lost 5 bases and 5 bases, there was a span of 15 bases. From germline, CDR1 is MNHEY and CDR2 SVGEGT. CDR3 protein: CASSTPRGDTEAFF. In DNA, the CDR3 is TGTGCCAGCAGTACCCCTAGGGGGGATACTGAAGCTTTCTTT.

This clonotype was found many times. V and J are TRBV28 and TRBJ2-7; 11 positions match TRBD2. Germline-derived CDR1 and CDR2 are MDHEN and SYDVKM. J lost 5 bases, V lost 4 bases, and 4 bases had no gene match. CDR3 length: 14 amino acids. The CDR3 DNA reads TGTGCCAGCAGTTCACTAGCGGGAGTCCACGAGCAGTACTTC. Translation gives CASSSLAGVHEQYF.

This clonotype was detected a few times. The rearrangement joins TRBV7-2 to TRBJ2-5; possibly TRBD1 or TRBD2 for D (5 bases each). This CDR3 spans 13 amino acids. The V and J ends lost 1 base and 5 bases respectively, with 8 bases between them. The V gene's germline CDR1 is SGHTA and CDR2 FQGNSA. The CDR3 spells CASSLGGRETQYF. CDR3 nucleotide sequence: TGTGCCAGCAGCTTAGGGGGACGGGAGACCCAGTACTTC.

The chain couples TRBV6-5 to TRBJ1-1; no clear D. Germline loops: CDR1 MNHEY, CDR2 SVGAGI. The CDR3 covers 11 residues. V was clipped by 6 bases and J by 4 bases, with 6 bases between them. The CDR3 loop is CASRVGTEAFF. CDR3 DNA sequence: TGTGCCAGCAGGGTTGGCACTGAAGCTTTCTTT.

This clonotype was counted between two and nine times. The V gene is TRBV19, the J gene TRBJ2-3; the match to TRBD2 covers 7 bases. Losses at the gene ends were 3 bases for V and 2 bases for J; bases not matched to a gene: 8. Germline loops: CDR1 LNHDA, CDR2 SQIVND (reference sequence). This CDR3 contains 16 residues. CDR3 bases: TGTGCCAGTAGTATCCCCCCTAGCGGCGACACAGATACGCAGTATTTT. It codes for CASSIPPSGDTDTQYF.

The table lists this clonotype with many counts. The rearrangement uses TRBV4-2 and TRBJ2-2; D is perhaps TRBD1 or TRBD2 (5 bases each). The germline CDR1 and CDR2 sequences are LGHNA and YNFKEQ. The CDR3 spans 15 residues. V was pared by 1 base and J by 1 base, with 7 bases between. The CDR3 loop reads CASSQAGGNTGELFF. In DNA form, the CDR3 reads TGTGCCAGCAGCCAAGCTGGGGGGAACACCGGGGAGCTGTTTTTT.

This clonotype showed up many times. The chain couples TRBV5-5 to TRBJ2-2, with TRBD2 matching over 10 bases. Germline-derived CDR1 and CDR2 are SGHKS and YYEKEE (reference sequence). This CDR3 comprises 17 residues. V gave up 2 bases and J gave up 4 bases; unmatched junction bases: 8. CDR3 nucleotide sequence: TGTGCCAGCAGCTTAAGAGCGGGACTAGCGCCCACCGGGGAGCTGTTTTTT. Translation: CASSLRAGLAPTGELFF.

This clonotype has just a few counts. CDR3: CASSPRLAGGQNEQFF. Here the CDR3 DNA reads TGTGCCAGCAGCCCCCGACTAGCGGGAGGGCAAAATGAGCAGTTCTTC. The chain has TRBV28 and TRBJ2-1; the match to TRBD2 covers 14 bases. Germline V gene sequence: CDR1 MDHEN, CDR2 SYDVKM. The CDR3 sequence is 16 residues long. The trim removed 6 bases at V and 7 bases at J, leaving 8 bases unmatched.

The table lists this clonotype with many counts. This rearrangement joins TRBV12-3 or TRBV12-4 to TRBJ2-7; 7 bases fit TRBD1. Trimming took 1 base from V and 3 from J; bases not matched to a gene: 3. The CDR3 totals 14 residues. CDR3 region: CASSLVNRGYEQYF. DNA for the CDR3: TGTGCCAGCAGTTTAGTGAACAGGGGCTACGAGCAGTACTTC.

This clonotype occurred a few times. CDR3: CASSSLDTQYF. CDR3 in DNA: TGTGCCAGCAGCAGCTTGGATACGCAGTATTTT. The rearrangement joins TRBV6-2 or TRBV6-3 to TRBJ2-3; unclear D gene. Germline V CDR1 and CDR2: MNHEY, SVGEGT. This CDR3 is built from 11 residues. Trimming stripped 6 bases from V and 6 bases from J, with 7 bases between.

This chain links TRBV5-1 with TRBJ2-2; the D is unclear. The germline gives CDR1 SGHRS, CDR2 YFSETQ. The CDR3 loop spans 15 amino acids. Trimming took off 5 bases at V and 5 bases at J, with 16 bases between the two ends. CDR3 amino acids: CASRPSSLRTGELFF. The CDR3 DNA reads TGCGCCAGCAGACCCTCTAGTTTGCGTACCGGGGAGCTGTTTTTT.

The table lists this clonotype with many counts. The rearrangement links TRBV7-9 to TRBJ2-5; maybe TRBD1 (6 bases). Trimming stripped 8 bases from V and 1 base from J, with 8 bases between. Germline V gene data show CDR1 as SEHNR and CDR2 as FQNEAQ (reference sequence). This CDR3 region has 12 residues. CDR3 loop: CASRQAQETQYF. The CDR3, as DNA: TGTGCCAGCCGACAGGCCCAAGAGACCCAGTACTTC.

Concerning this clonotype itself: Just one base apart from a much larger clone, this may be a read error. This sequence joins TRBV9 and TRBJ2-5, with D possibly being TRBD2 (5 bases). The CDR3 runs to 14 residues. CDR1 is SGDLS, CDR2 YYNGEE, per germline. Trimming removed 4 bases from V and 3 bases from J, with 13 bases in between. DNA of the CDR3: TGTGCCAGCAGCATAGACTATCGAGAAGAGACCCAGTACTTC. It yields the protein CASSIDYREETQYF.

This clonotype was counted many times. In DNA form, the CDR3 reads TGCAGTGCTAGAGATCAAACCCCAGGCGAGCAGTACTTC. It codes for CSARDQTPGEQYF. The chain recombines TRBV20-1 with TRBJ2-7, with D hard to call. Trimming stripped 0 bases from V and 6 bases from J, with 12 bases between. Per germline, CDR1 DFQATT and CDR2 SNEGSKA (reference sequence). This CDR3 region has 13 residues.

This clonotype was observed a few times. The V and J genes are TRBV20-1 and TRBJ2-2, with D possibly TRBD2 on 5 matching bases. Trimming took off 0 bases at V and 4 bases at J, with 15 bases between the two ends. The CDR3 spans 16 residues. Looked up from germline, CDR1 is DFQATT and CDR2 is SNEGSKA (reference sequence). Here the CDR3 reads CSARDLASSLTGELFF. The CDR3 coding sequence is TGCAGTGCTAGAGATTTAGCTAGCTCGCTCACCGGGGAGCTGTTTTTT.

The V call is TRBV18, the J call TRBJ2-7; 7 nucleotides match TRBD1. The CDR3 loop spans 13 amino acids. Germline assignment: CDR1 KGHSH and CDR2 LQKENI. Germline trimming cut 3 bases from V and 7 bases from J; bases unmatched to any gene: 6. CDR3 coding DNA: TGTGCCAGCTCACCTTCGACAGGGATTGAGCAGTACTTC. Encoded protein: CASSPSTGIEQYF.

The chain has TRBV28 and TRBJ2-7; D remains unclear. Germline V gene lookup returns CDR1 MDHEN and CDR2 SYDVKM. The V and J ends lost 3 bases and 1 base respectively, with 13 bases between them. The CDR3 is 15 amino acids. CDR3 amino acids: CASSFSPDGSYEQYF. The CDR3 DNA follows: TGTGCCAGCAGTTTTTCCCCGGACGGGTCCTACGAGCAGTACTTC.

This clonotype occurred many times. The rearrangement uses TRBV7-3 and TRBJ2-3, with unresolved D. CDR1 SGHTA and CDR2 FQGTGA come from the germline V gene. CDR3 length: 16 residues. Trimming left V 0 bases short and J 4 bases short, with 14 bases between. CDR3 sequence: CASSLTGSFGADTQYF. The CDR3 DNA is TGTGCCAGCAGCTTAACCGGTAGTTTTGGGGCAGATACGCAGTATTTT.

The chain employs TRBV4-1 and TRBJ1-2, with D possibly being TRBD1 (6 bases). CDR1 is MGHRA, CDR2 YSYEKL, per germline. The CDR3 sequence is 16 residues long. V was clipped by 0 bases and J by 4 bases, with 15 bases between them. CDR3 loop: CASSQDSRQALYGYTF. The CDR3 coding sequence is TGCGCCAGCAGCCAAGATAGCAGACAGGCCCTCTATGGCTACACCTTC.

On this clonotype: Mismatch with germline at one junction end may stem from a read error. The chain recombines TRBV7-8 with TRBJ1-1; D uncertain. CDR3 length: 13 amino acids. The germline V gene has CDR1 SGHVS and CDR2 FQNEAQ. In nucleotides, the CDR3 is TGTGGCAGCAGCTTAGAGCTGCACACTGAAGCTTTCTTT. Protein: CGSSLELHTEAFF.

This chain joins TRBV15 and TRBJ1-1, with D tentatively TRBD1 (5 bases). V lost 4 bases to trimming and J lost 6 bases, with 15 bases between them. This CDR3 has 14 residues. Germline V CDR1 and CDR2: LNHNV, YYDKDF (reference sequence). The DNA for the CDR3 is TGTGCCACCAGCAAGGACGGAGGGACCCCTGAAGCTTTCTTT. This sequence encodes CATSKDGGTPEAFF.

This clonotype was seen more than once but under ten times. V is TRBV4-1 and J is TRBJ1-1; D is unclear. The length of the CDR3 is 14 residues. Germline V gene sequence: CDR1 MGHRA, CDR2 YSYEKL. With 3 bases removed from V and 3 bases from J, the gap between germline ends came to 11 bases. This CDR3 reads CASSQETAYTEAFF. The CDR3 nucleotides are TGCGCCAGCAGCCAGGAGACGGCGTACACTGAAGCTTTCTTT.

At least ten counts were recorded for this clonotype. The chain carries TRBV2 and TRBJ1-1, with D perhaps TRBD1 (6 bases). Per germline, CDR1 SNHLY and CDR2 FYNNEI. The CDR3 runs to 15 residues. The V end lost 9 bases, the J end lost 4 bases, and 21 bases lay between the germline ends. The CDR3 sequence is CASPGRGKGITEAFF. CDR3 nucleotides: TGTGCCAGTCCGGGTAGGGGGAAAGGGATCACTGAAGCTTTCTTT.

There are many counts of this clonotype. CDR3 bases: TGTGCCAGCAGTTATAGGTACCTCAGCTACGAGCAGTACTTC. This encodes CASSYRYLSYEQYF. The rearrangement uses TRBV6-2 or TRBV6-3 and TRBJ2-7; D gene uncertain. CDR3 size: 14 residues. CDR1 and CDR2 (germline): MNHEY, SVGEGT. V lost 3 bases to trimming and J lost 3 bases, with 12 bases between them.

The chain joins TRBV3-1 to TRBJ1-1; D gene uncertain. This CDR3 has 14 amino acids. V lost 7 bases, J lost 1 base, and 13 bases lay in between. The germline gives CDR1 LGHDT, CDR2 YNNKEL (reference sequence). In DNA, the CDR3 is TGTGCCAGCACCCTGGGCCCGCGGAACACTGAAGCTTTCTTT. Amino acids: CASTLGPRNTEAFF.

Ten or more counts support this clonotype. V is TRBV9 and J is TRBJ2-6; 8 bases map to TRBD1. Germline CDR1 is SGDLS and CDR2 is YYNGEE. The CDR3 runs to 12 residues. V lost 3 bases to trimming and J lost 12 bases; unmatched junction nucleotides: 2. For the CDR3, the DNA is TGTGCCAGCAGCGGTGGACAGGGCGTCCTGACTTTC. Translation gives CASSGGQGVLTF.

This clonotype was seen at least ten times. This chain uses TRBV7-2 with TRBJ2-2; no firm D call. Per the germline V gene, CDR1 is SGHTA and CDR2 is FQGNSA. The CDR3 spans 13 residues. V was trimmed by 6 bases and J by 7 bases, leaving 12 bases between them. In DNA, the CDR3 is TGTGCCAGCAGTTACCCGTCCGGCGGGGAGCTGTTTTTT. Its protein is CASSYPSGGELFF.

This clonotype has only a few counts. The CDR3 loop is CASSLRPKGATGANVLTF. The CDR3, as DNA: TGTGCCAGCAGCCTAAGACCGAAAGGAGCTACCGGGGCCAACGTCCTGACTTTC. The chain has TRBV11-2 and TRBJ2-6; D call uncertain. CDR3 length: 18 amino acids. Trimming removed 5 bases at V and 4 bases at J, with 21 bases between. Germline V lookup: CDR1 SGHAT, CDR2 FQNNGV.

This clonotype was detected only once. A much larger clone lies one base from this, so it may be a read error. The chain uses TRBV3-1 and TRBJ1-1; D gene uncertain. CDR1 is LGHDT and CDR2 is YNNKEL in the germline V gene (reference sequence). This CDR3 has 16 amino acids. The V and J ends lost 0 bases and 1 base respectively, with 12 bases between them. The CDR3 region has the DNA TGTGCCAGCAGCCAAGAAAGGTTCACCACGAACACTGAAGCTTTCTTT. Amino acids: CASSQERFTTNTEAFF.

This clonotype was detected many times. The chain links TRBV5-6 to TRBJ2-3; D is perhaps TRBD1 or TRBD2 (6 bases each). The V end lost 0 bases, the J end lost 2 bases, and 10 bases lay between the germline ends. Germline V gene sequence: CDR1 SGHDT, CDR2 YYEEEE. The CDR3 loop spans 15 amino acids. The CDR3 nucleotides are TGTGCCAGCAGCTTGGGAGGGGGACTCACAGATACGCAGTATTTT. It codes for CASSLGGGLTDTQYF.